The entry below describes one T cell receptor (beta chain). Its antigen is unidentified. V was pared by 6 bases and J by 1 base, with 5 bases of the junction left unmatched. Germline V gene sequence: CDR1 KGHSH, CDR2 LQKENI. The CDR3 is 16 amino acids. Sequenced by immunoSEQ multiplex PCR; TCRdb stores in-frame clones only, minus some. The repertoire has around 38,000 clones, approximately 86% of them found once; the top ten carry around a fifth. These data originate in a study of radiotherapy plus CTLA-4 blockade in lung cancer. Study background: Roughly a sixth of enrolled patients responded objectively, and about 30% had disease control.

Study results and limitations: Among reported predictors of response, early blood T cell clone dynamics with interferon-beta performed best. An expansion of tumor-derived TCR clones occurred in blood after radiotherapy plus ipilimumab.

The sequencing here drew on peripheral blood, taken from a patient treated with radiotherapy plus ipilimumab. V and J are TRBV18 and TRBJ2-6; 8 nucleotides align to TRBD2. The TCR was taken from a human donor with non-small cell lung cancer whose response to radiotherapy plus ipilimumab could not be evaluated. Written as DNA, the CDR3 is TGTGCCAGCTCGCCGCGGGGGGCGTCTGGGGCCAACGTCCTGACTTTC. The encoded protein is CASSPRGASGANVLTF.